This T cell receptor (beta chain) derives from a study of blood T cell repertoires in COVID-19. In the study overall: Samples representing acute and convalescent COVID-19 were sourced from the United States, Italy and Spain. The analysed material was cDNA or gDNA that came from T cells, B-cell-depleted T cells, or PBMCs.

Original processing methods: How many nucleated cells were present was estimated from reference gene primer amplification. Clones were read by immunoSEQ multiplex PCR, and TCRdb kept only the in-frame ones, dropping some. Clonal size and the V and J genes are those of that table, whereas D and trimming came from the DNA. The sample lists over 60,000 clones; 90% were seen once. Specimen: peripheral blood. The origin of this receptor is a man over 45 with acute or convalescent COVID-19.

The CDR3 loop reads CASLGGRPYGYTF. DNA of the CDR3: TGTGCCAGCCTCGGGGGACGTCCCTATGGCTACACCTTC. The rearrangement joins TRBV18 to TRBJ1-2; D might be TRBD1 (5 bases). In germline, CDR1 is KGHSH, CDR2 LQKENI. V shed 8 bases and J shed 4 bases, with 14 bases lying between them. The CDR3 length is 13 residues.